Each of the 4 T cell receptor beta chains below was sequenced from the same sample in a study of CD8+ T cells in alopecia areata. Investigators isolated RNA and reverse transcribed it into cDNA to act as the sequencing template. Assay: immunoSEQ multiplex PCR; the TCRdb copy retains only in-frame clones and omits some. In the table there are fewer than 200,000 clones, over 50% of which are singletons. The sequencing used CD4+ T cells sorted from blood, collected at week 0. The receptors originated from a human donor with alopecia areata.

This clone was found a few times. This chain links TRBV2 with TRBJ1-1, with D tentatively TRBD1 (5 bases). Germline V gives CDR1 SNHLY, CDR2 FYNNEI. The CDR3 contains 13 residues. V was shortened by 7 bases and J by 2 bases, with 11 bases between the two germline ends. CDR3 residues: CASILGPNTEAFF. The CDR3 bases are TGTGCCAGCATCCTGGGACCAAACACTGAAGCTTTCTTT.

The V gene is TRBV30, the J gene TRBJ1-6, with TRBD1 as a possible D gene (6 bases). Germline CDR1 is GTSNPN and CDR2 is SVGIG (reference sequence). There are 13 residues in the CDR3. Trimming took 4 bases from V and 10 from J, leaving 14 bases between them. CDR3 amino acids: CAWMPGAGSPLHF. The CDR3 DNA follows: TGTGCCTGGATGCCAGGGGCTGGGTCACCCCTCCACTTT.

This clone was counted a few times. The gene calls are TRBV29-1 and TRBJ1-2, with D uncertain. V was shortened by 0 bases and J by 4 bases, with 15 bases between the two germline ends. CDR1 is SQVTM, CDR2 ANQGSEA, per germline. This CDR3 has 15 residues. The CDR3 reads CSVEDREGKTYGYTF. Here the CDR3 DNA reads TGCAGCGTTGAAGATCGGGAAGGAAAGACCTATGGCTACACCTTC. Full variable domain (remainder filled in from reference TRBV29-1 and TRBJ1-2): SAVISQKPSRDICQRGTSLTIQCQVDSQVTMMFWYRQQPGQSLTLIATANQGSEATYESGFVIDKFPISRPNLTFSTLTVSNMSPEDSSIYLCSVEDREGKTYGYTFGSGTRLTVV.

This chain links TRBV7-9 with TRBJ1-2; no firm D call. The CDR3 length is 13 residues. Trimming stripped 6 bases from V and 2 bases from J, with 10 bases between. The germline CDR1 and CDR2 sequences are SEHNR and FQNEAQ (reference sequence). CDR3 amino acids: CASSPHLNYGYTF. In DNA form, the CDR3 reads TGTGCCAGCAGTCCACATTTAAACTATGGCTACACCTTC.